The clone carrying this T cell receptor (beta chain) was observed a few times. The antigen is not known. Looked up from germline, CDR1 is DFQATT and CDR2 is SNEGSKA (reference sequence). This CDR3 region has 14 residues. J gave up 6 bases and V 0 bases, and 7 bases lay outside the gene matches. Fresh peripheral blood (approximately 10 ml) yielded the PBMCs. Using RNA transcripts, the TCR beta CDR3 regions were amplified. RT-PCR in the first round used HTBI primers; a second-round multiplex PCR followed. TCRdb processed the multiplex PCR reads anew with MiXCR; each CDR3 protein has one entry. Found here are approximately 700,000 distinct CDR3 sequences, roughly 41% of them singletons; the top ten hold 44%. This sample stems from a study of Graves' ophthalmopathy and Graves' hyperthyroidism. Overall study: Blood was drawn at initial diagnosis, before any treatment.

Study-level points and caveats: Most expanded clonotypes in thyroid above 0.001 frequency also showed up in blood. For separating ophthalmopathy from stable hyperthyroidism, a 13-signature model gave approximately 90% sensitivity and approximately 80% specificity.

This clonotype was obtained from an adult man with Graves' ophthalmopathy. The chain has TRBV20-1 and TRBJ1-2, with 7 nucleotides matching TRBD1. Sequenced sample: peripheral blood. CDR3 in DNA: TGCAGTGCTAGAGATGGAGACAGGGTCCATGGCTACACCTTC. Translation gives CSARDGDRVHGYTF.